A selection of T cell receptor beta chains follows, all from one sample in a study of human T cells and chemical hapten exposure. TCRdb recomputed calls from the RACE reads with MiXCR, one row per CDR3 protein. The top ten hold 3.1% of the sample, which has about 110,000 distinct CDR3 sequences, more than 7% seen once. This sample comprised whole blood, obtained in connection with sensitization to the hapten diphenylcyclopropenone (DPC). The receptors stem from a woman aged 35 to 49 with alopecia areata. Some clones in this sample may be carry-over from other donors' samples. The CDR3 runs from the conserved cysteine through the conserved F or W. The D gene is left open where the match is weak. Rows may omit the clone size; those that give it use once, few, many or a size class.

CDR3aa | CDR3nt | j_gene | v_gene | abundance | d_gene
CASSQDWGTQGGEKLFF | TGCGCCAGCAGCCAAGACTGGGGCACACAGGGAGGGGAAAAACTGTTTTTT | TRBJ1-4 | TRBV4-1 | many | -
CASSPVGGNTEAFF | TGTGCCAGCTCCCCTGTGGGGGGGAACACTGAAGCTTTCTTT | TRBJ1-1 | TRBV18 | many | -
CASNPIGVTGELFF | TGTGCCAGTAACCCCATTGGGGTCACCGGGGAGCTGTTTTTT | TRBJ2-2 | TRBV19 | - | -
CASSHRQDTYEQYF | TGTGCCAGCAGCCACCGACAGGATACCTACGAGCAGTACTTC | TRBJ2-7 | TRBV9 | many | -
CASSFPNENYGYTF | TGTGCCAGCAGCTTTCCCAATGAGAACTATGGCTACACCTTC | TRBJ1-2 | TRBV5-5 | few | -
CASSQPRQGLHTEAFF | TGCGCCAGCAGCCAACCGCGACAGGGGTTGCACACTGAAGCTTTCTTT | TRBJ1-1 | TRBV4-1 | many | TRBD1
CASSFDRGYYGYTF | TGCGCCAGCAGCTTCGACAGGGGCTACTATGGCTACACCTTC | TRBJ1-2 | TRBV5-1 | many | TRBD1
CASSLGGALSYEQYF | TGTGCCAGCAGCTTAGGGGGGGCTTTGTCCTACGAGCAGTACTTC | TRBJ2-7 | TRBV7-9 | few | -
CASSPREGSYYGYTF | TGTGCCAGCAGTCCCCGGGAAGGGTCGTACTATGGCTACACCTTC | TRBJ1-2 | TRBV27 | few | -
CASIPGQGSSPLHF | TGTGCCAGCATTCCTGGACAGGGGAGTTCACCCCTCCACTTT | TRBJ1-6 | TRBV6-6 | many | TRBD1
CAISELQGEQYF | TGTGCCATCAGTGAGTTACAGGGCGAGCAGTACTTC | TRBJ2-7 | TRBV10-3 | - | -
CASSFNRRTPNYGYTF | TGTGCCAGCAGCTTTAACAGGAGAACTCCTAACTATGGCTACACCTTC | TRBJ1-2 | TRBV11-2 | many | -
CAWKVRGGGDTQYF | TGTGCCTGGAAAGTACGGGGGGGCGGAGATACGCAGTATTTT | TRBJ2-3 | TRBV30 | many | TRBD2
CASSSGSGEQYF | TGTGCCAGCAGCTCAGGGTCGGGTGAGCAGTACTTC | TRBJ2-7 | TRBV13 | few | -
CASSLDRDYGYTF | TGTGCCAGCAGCTTAGACAGGGACTATGGCTACACCTTC | TRBJ1-2 | TRBV11-2 | many | -
CASKAKGDTDTQYF | TGTGCCAGTAAGGCGAAAGGAGACACAGATACGCAGTATTTT | TRBJ2-3 | TRBV19 | many | -
CAISEYAEQYF | TGTGCCATCAGTGAGTACGCCGAGCAGTACTTC | TRBJ2-7 | TRBV10-3 | - | -
CASSLSLTGNTEAFF | TGTGCCAGCAGTTTATCGCTCACGGGGAACACTGAAGCTTTCTTT | TRBJ1-1 | TRBV27 | few | -
CSAVPVFSLAKNIQYF | TGCAGTGCCGTCCCTGTCTTTTCTTTAGCCAAAAACATTCAGTACTTC | TRBJ2-4 | TRBV20-1 | many | -
CASSPEMSPSYEQYF | TGTGCCAGCTCACCAGAGATGTCTCCTTCCTACGAGCAGTACTTC | TRBJ2-7 | TRBV18 | many | -
CASSYSNEGNEQFF | TGTGCCAGCAGTTACTCGAACGAGGGCAATGAGCAGTTCTTC | TRBJ2-1 | TRBV6-5 | many | -
CASSTPRTGGVQPQHF | TGTGCCAGTAGTACCCCCCGGACAGGGGGCGTTCAGCCCCAGCATTTT | TRBJ1-5 | TRBV19 | many | TRBD1
CASSQLLRQHNEQFF | TGTGCCAGCAGCCAGCTTTTGAGGCAGCATAATGAGCAGTTCTTC | TRBJ2-1 | TRBV7-9 | medium-sized | -
CASSRGGSMSTEAFF | TGTGCCAGCAGTAGAGGGGGCTCAATGAGCACTGAAGCTTTCTTT | TRBJ1-1 | TRBV11-3 | few | TRBD1
CASSESGGDSPLHF | TGTGCCAGCAGTGAATCAGGGGGCGATTCACCCCTCCACTTT | TRBJ1-6 | TRBV2 | few | TRBD1
CASSLGQIGAGANVLTF | TGTGCCAGCAGCTTGGGACAGATTGGGGCTGGGGCCAACGTCCTGACTTTC | TRBJ2-6 | TRBV5-5 | few | -
CASSMTGGKGNQPQHF | TGTGCCAGCAGCATGACAGGGGGCAAGGGGAATCAGCCCCAGCATTTT | TRBJ1-5 | TRBV12-3/TRBV12-4 | few | TRBD1
CASSFGRPNTEAFF | TGTGCCAGCAGCTTTGGACGCCCGAACACTGAAGCTTTCTTT | TRBJ1-1 | TRBV5-6 | - | -
CASSLGQGSQETQYF | TGTGCCAGCAGCTTAGGACAGGGGAGTCAAGAGACCCAGTACTTC | TRBJ2-5 | TRBV11-2 | - | TRBD1
CASSFPGGYYQPQHF | TGTGCCAGCAGTTTTCCAGGGGGATATTATCAGCCCCAGCATTTT | TRBJ1-5 | TRBV28 | - | TRBD1
CASSSRGFEDEQYF | TGCGCCAGCAGCTCCAGGGGATTTGAGGACGAGCAGTACTTC | TRBJ2-7 | TRBV5-1 | few | -
CASSLDRDGYTF | TGTGCCAGCAGCTTAGACAGGGATGGCTACACCTTC | TRBJ1-2 | TRBV7-9 | many | -
CASSQDPGGWGSNQPQHF | TGCGCCAGCAGCCAAGATCCCGGGGGTTGGGGTAGCAATCAGCCCCAGCATTTT | TRBJ1-5 | TRBV4-1 | - | -
CASSHGTSGGARDTQYF | TGTGCCAGCAGCCATGGGACTAGCGGGGGGGCCCGGGATACGCAGTATTTT | TRBJ2-3 | TRBV11-2 | few | TRBD2
CASSGLGTGSYEQYF | TGTGCCAGCAGTGGTCTCGGGACAGGCTCCTACGAGCAGTACTTC | TRBJ2-7 | TRBV25-1 | - | TRBD1
CSVAGGPEAFF | TGCAGCGTTGCAGGGGGTCCTGAAGCTTTCTTT | TRBJ1-1 | TRBV29-1 | many | TRBD1